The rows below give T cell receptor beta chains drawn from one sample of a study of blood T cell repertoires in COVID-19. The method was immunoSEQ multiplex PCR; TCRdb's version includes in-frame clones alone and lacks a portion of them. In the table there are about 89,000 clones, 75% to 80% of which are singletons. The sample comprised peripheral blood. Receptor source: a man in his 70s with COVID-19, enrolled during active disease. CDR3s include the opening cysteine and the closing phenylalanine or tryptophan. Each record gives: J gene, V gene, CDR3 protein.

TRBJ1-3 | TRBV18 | CASSPRETDSGNTIYF
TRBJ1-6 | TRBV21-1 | CASSKVFWEEGASYNSPLHF
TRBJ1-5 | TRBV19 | CASSTWDSNSNQPQHF
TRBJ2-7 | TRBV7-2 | CASSSLAGDIDEQYF
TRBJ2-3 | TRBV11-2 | CASRGTSGSGDTQYF
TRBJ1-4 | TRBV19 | CASSPGRDNEKLFF
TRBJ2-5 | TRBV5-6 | CASIRTGGQETQYF
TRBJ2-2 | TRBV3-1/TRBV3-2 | CASNSGIGELFF
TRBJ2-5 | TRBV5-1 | CASSFQGQGETQYF
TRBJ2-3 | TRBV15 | CATSRVPTSGSTDTQYF
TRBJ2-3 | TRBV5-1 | CASTTGVSGNTDTQYF
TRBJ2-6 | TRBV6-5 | CASSLSGAGANVLTF
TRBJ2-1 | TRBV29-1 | CSVEGQSFYNEQFF
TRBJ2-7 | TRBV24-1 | CATSGRGISYEQYF
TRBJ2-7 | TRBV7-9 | CASSWQSYEQYF
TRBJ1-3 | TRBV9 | CASSARLWGGSSGNTIYF
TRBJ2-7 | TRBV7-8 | CASSLLGFEADEQYF
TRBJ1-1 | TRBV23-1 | CASSQLRLMNTEAFF
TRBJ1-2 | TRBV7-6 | CASGTGQVYRGGGYTF
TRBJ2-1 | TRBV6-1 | CASREGLAGNSHEQFF
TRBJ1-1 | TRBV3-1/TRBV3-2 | CASSQEDRRNTEAFF
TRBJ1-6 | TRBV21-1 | CASPLSGGPHCNSPLHF